Only a few counts were recorded for the clone carrying this T cell receptor (beta chain). Its target is not known. Distinct nucleotide sequences in the sample also encode this CDR3. Trimming left V 5 bases short and J 4 bases short, with 12 bases between. Germline assignment: CDR1 SGHRS and CDR2 YFSETQ. The CDR3 contains 14 residues. The data were produced by immunoSEQ multiplex PCR, yet TCRdb's version contains in-frame clones alone and is incomplete. The sample lists roughly 60,000 clones; 85% were seen once. This record comes from a study of OX40 agonist ivuxolimab in advanced cancers. Study-level background: Ivuxolimab, an antibody acting as an agonist of OX40 (CD134), was used to treat patients. Study outcomes and limitations: The study found that CD8+ T cells averaged more expanded clones than CD4+. At doses 0.1 to 3.0 mg/kg, CD4+ and CD8+ clones expanded. Some nonresponders also had low normalized T-cell clonal expansion.

This TCR was sampled from an adult with an advanced solid tumor such as melanoma, head and neck, liver or kidney cancer. Sequenced here: CD4+ or CD8+ T cells sorted from blood, sampled in a trial of the OX40 agonist ivuxolimab. V gene TRBV5-1 combines with J gene TRBJ1-4, with TRBD1 as a possible D gene (6 bases). The CDR3 coding sequence is TGCGCCAGCAGTCCCACAGGGCTTAATGAAAAACTGTTTTTT. This translates into CASSPTGLNEKLFF.